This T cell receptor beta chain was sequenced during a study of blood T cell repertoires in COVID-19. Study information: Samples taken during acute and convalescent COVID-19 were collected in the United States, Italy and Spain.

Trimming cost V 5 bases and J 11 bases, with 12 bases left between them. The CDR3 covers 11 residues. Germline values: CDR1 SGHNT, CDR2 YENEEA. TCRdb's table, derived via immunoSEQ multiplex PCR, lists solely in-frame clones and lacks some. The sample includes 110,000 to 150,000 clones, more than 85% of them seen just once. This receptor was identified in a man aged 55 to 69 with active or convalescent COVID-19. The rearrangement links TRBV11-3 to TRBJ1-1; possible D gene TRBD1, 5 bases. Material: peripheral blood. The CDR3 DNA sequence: TGTGCCAGCAGCGACCGGGGGACCGCTTTCTTT. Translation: CASSDRGTAFF. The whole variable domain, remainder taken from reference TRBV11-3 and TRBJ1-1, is EAGVVQSPRYKIIEKKQPVAFWCNPISGHNTLYWYLQNLGQGPELLIRYENEEAVDDSQLPKDRFSAERLKGVDSTLKIQPAELGDSAVYLCASSDRGTAFFGQGTRLTVV.